These 23 T cell receptor beta chains were sequenced from one sample in a study of blood T cell repertoires in COVID-19. Assay used: immunoSEQ multiplex PCR; TCRdb lists only in-frame clones, some missing. The sample lists a few hundred thousand clones, roughly four fifths seen once, with less than 2.5% in the top ten. What was sequenced was peripheral blood. All receptors derive from a woman aged 55-75 years with acute or convalescent COVID-19.

V gene TRBV19 combines with J gene TRBJ1-2, with a tentative D call TRBD1 (5 bases). CDR3 length equals 13 residues. CDR1 and CDR2 (germline): LNHDA, SQIVND (reference sequence). Trimming left V 6 bases short and J 5 bases short, with 13 bases between. DNA for the CDR3: TGTGCCAGTAGCTCGGACACAAGATATGGCTACACCTTC. Residues: CASSSDTRYGYTF.

This chain joins TRBV2 and TRBJ1-5, with TRBD1 matching 8 bases. The ends lost 6 bases at V and 7 bases at J; junction bases unmatched: 8. The CDR3 length is 14 residues. Germline lookup yields CDR1 SNHLY and CDR2 FYNNEI. The DNA of the CDR3 is TGTGCCAGCAGCCTAAGACAGGGGAACCAGCCCCAGCATTTT. Translated, it gives CASSLRQGNQPQHF.

The chain recombines TRBV19 with TRBJ1-1; D gene uncertain. The CDR3 consists of 13 residues. Trimming took off 5 bases at V and 0 bases at J, with 7 bases between the two ends. The germline CDR1 and CDR2 sequences are LNHDA and SQIVND (reference sequence). This chain's CDR3 is CASSQTMNTEAFF. The CDR3 coding sequence is TGTGCCAGTAGTCAAACTATGAACACTGAAGCTTTCTTT.

The chain has TRBV4-1 and TRBJ1-1; D is uncertain. The CDR3 runs to 15 residues. Trimming removed 1 base at V and 2 bases at J, with 11 bases between. From germline, CDR1 is MGHRA and CDR2 YSYEKL. The CDR3 bases are TGCGCCAGCAGCCAAGTTTGGCAGACAAACACTGAAGCTTTCTTT. Residues: CASSQVWQTNTEAFF.

This chain joins TRBV9 and TRBJ2-2; 10 bases match TRBD2. Trimming at V came to 3 bases and at J to 6 bases, leaving 5 bases not matched to a gene. The CDR3 runs to 15 residues. The germline V gene has CDR1 SGDLS and CDR2 YYNGEE. The CDR3, as DNA: TGTGCCAGCAGCGAGCGGGGGGGCCATCCCGGGGAGCTGTTTTTT. Its translation is CASSERGGHPGELFF.

The gene calls are TRBV7-8 and TRBJ2-2, with D maybe TRBD1 (5 bases). The CDR3 runs 13 residues. The germline V gene has CDR1 SGHVS and CDR2 FQNEAQ. Trimming took off 10 bases at V and 7 bases at J, with 16 bases between the two ends. CDR3 DNA sequence: TGTGCCACAGGGTTGAAGGGATACGGGGAGCTGTTTTTT. Translated: CATGLKGYGELFF.

CDR3 sequence reads: CASSRGLGVETQYF. The CDR3 DNA is TGTGCCAGCAGCCGGGGCCTTGGCGTAGAGACCCAGTACTTC. The chain joins TRBV3-1 (or the pseudogene TRBV3-2) to TRBJ2-5, with D possibly TRBD1 on 5 matching bases. The V end lost 4 bases, the J end lost 4 bases, and 13 bases lay between the germline ends. The length of the CDR3 is 14 residues. The V gene's germline CDR1 is LGHDT and CDR2 YNNKEL (reference sequence).

The V call is TRBV27, the J call TRBJ2-7; 11 bases match TRBD2. CDR3 length: 16 amino acids. Looked up from germline, CDR1 is MNHEY and CDR2 is SMNVEV (reference sequence). After removal of 5 bases from V and 3 bases from J, the junction contained 9 bases not matched to a gene. Written as DNA, the CDR3 is TGTGCCAGCAGTCGCAGACTAGCGGGGACATACTACGAGCAGTACTTC. Its protein is CASSRRLAGTYYEQYF.

The J gene is TRBJ2-2, the V gene TRBV5-8, with no clear D. CDR1 SGHTS and CDR2 YDEGEE come from the germline V gene. The CDR3 is 15 amino acids. Trimming pared 4 bases from V and 3 bases from J, leaving 13 bases between. As DNA, the CDR3 is TGTGCCAGCAGCCGTTATGACACGTACACCGGGGAGCTGTTTTTT. Its translation is CASSRYDTYTGELFF.

The chain carries TRBV13 and TRBJ2-2; 14 bases fit TRBD2. The trim removed 3 bases at V and 0 bases at J, leaving 15 bases unmatched. Germline V gene lookup returns CDR1 PRHDT and CDR2 FYEKMQ (reference sequence). The CDR3 totals 22 residues. For the CDR3, the DNA is TGTGCCAGCAGCTTCAGTCTGCCCCCGGGACTAGCGGGGGAGGCGAACACCGGGGAGCTGTTTTTT. This translates into CASSFSLPPGLAGEANTGELFF.

The chain links TRBV12-3 or TRBV12-4 to TRBJ1-4; the D is unclear. The germline V and J ends were trimmed by 7 bases and 4 bases, with 10 bases remaining between them. This CDR3 contains 13 residues. The CDR3 DNA reads as TGTGCCAGCACGAGGGATTTTAATGAAAAACTGTTTTTT. Its protein is CASTRDFNEKLFF.

The chain combines TRBV5-6 with TRBJ1-2; possibly TRBD1 for D (6 bases). The CDR3 covers 13 residues. The V and J ends lost 1 base and 7 bases respectively, with 11 bases between them. Germline CDR1 is SGHDT and CDR2 is YYEEEE. The CDR3 nucleotides read TGTGCCAGCAGCTTGAGCGGGGGCCGTGGCTACACCTTC. Amino acids: CASSLSGGRGYTF.

This chain connects TRBV28 to TRBJ2-7; D perhaps matches TRBD1 (6 bases). Trimming removed 5 bases from V and 3 bases from J, with 11 bases in between. This CDR3 has 13 residues. Per the germline V gene, CDR1 is MDHEN and CDR2 is SYDVKM. The CDR3 DNA follows: TGTGCCAGCAGTCCCGGGACACACTACGAGCAGTACTTC. Its translation is CASSPGTHYEQYF.

The chain employs TRBV6-5 and TRBJ2-7; TRBD2 agrees at 7 bases. V shed 0 bases, J shed 2 bases, and the junction held 7 bases outside the gene matches. The CDR3 spans 16 residues. The germline V gene encodes CDR1 MNHEY and CDR2 SVGAGI. The CDR3 is CASSYSKAGLTYEQYF. The CDR3 nucleotides are TGTGCCAGCAGTTACTCCAAAGCGGGACTCACCTACGAGCAGTACTTC.

V is TRBV10-3 and J is TRBJ1-6; D is uncertain. V was clipped by 6 bases and J by 6 bases, with 15 bases between them. The CDR3 totals 15 residues. Germline-derived CDR1 and CDR2 are ENHRY and SYGVKD. CDR3: CAISEGRQSNSPLHF. The CDR3 bases are TGTGCCATCAGCGAAGGGAGGCAGTCTAATTCACCCCTCCACTTT.

The V gene is TRBV5-6, the J gene TRBJ2-2; the D gene is possibly TRBD2 (5 bases). V was trimmed by 2 bases and J by 3 bases, leaving 5 bases between them. CDR1 is SGHDT, CDR2 YYEEEE, per germline. The CDR3 is 13 amino acids. The CDR3 DNA reads as TGTGCCAGCAGCTTCGGGGACACCGGGGAGCTGTTTTTT. This encodes CASSFGDTGELFF.

V is TRBV3-1 (or the pseudogene TRBV3-2) and J is TRBJ1-1; 7 bases are a match to TRBD1. Germline V gives CDR1 LGHDT, CDR2 YNNKEL (reference sequence). J gave up 1 base and V 4 bases, and 6 bases lay outside the gene matches. CDR3 length equals 15 residues. The CDR3 sequence: CASSPGQNPNTEAFF. The CDR3 coding sequence is TGTGCCAGCAGCCCGGGACAGAACCCGAACACTGAAGCTTTCTTT.

This clone has a handful of counts. CDR3 amino acids: CASSPRQGGNSPLHF. CDR3 DNA: TGTGCCAGCAGCCCGCGACAGGGTGGTAATTCACCCCTCCACTTT. V is TRBV11-2 and J is TRBJ1-6; 7 bases agree with TRBD1. The V gene's germline CDR1 is SGHAT and CDR2 FQNNGV. This CDR3 contains 15 residues. V was clipped by 5 bases and J by 6 bases; unmatched bases: 7.

This clone was detected only once. The V and J genes are TRBV20-1 and TRBJ1-1; D is uncertain. CDR1 is DFQATT, CDR2 SNEGSKA, per germline (reference sequence). The CDR3 length is 12 residues. Trimming cost V 3 bases and J 3 bases, with 8 bases left between them. The CDR3 coding sequence is TGCAGTGCTAGTCTAGTTGACACTGAAGCTTTCTTT. Translation: CSASLVDTEAFF.

J is TRBJ2-3 and V is TRBV5-4; 9 bases map to TRBD2. The length of the CDR3 is 18 residues. With V trimmed by 4 bases and J by 0 bases, 12 bases remained unmatched. Germline lookup yields CDR1 SGHNT and CDR2 YYREEE (reference sequence). The CDR3, as DNA: TGTGCCAGCAGCGTAGGACTAGCGAAGATAACTAGCACAGATACGCAGTATTTT. Protein: CASSVGLAKITSTDTQYF.

The chain joins TRBV7-9 to TRBJ1-1, with D perhaps TRBD1 (6 bases). The CDR3 sequence is 13 residues long. Germline V CDR1 and CDR2: SEHNR, FQNEAQ (reference sequence). V dropped 5 bases and J dropped 1 base, with 8 bases sitting between them. CDR3 sequence reads: CASSMGQNTEAFF. The CDR3 coding sequence is TGTGCCAGCAGCATGGGACAGAACACTGAAGCTTTCTTT.

This rearrangement joins TRBV5-1 to TRBJ1-1; possibly TRBD1 for D (6 bases). The length of the CDR3 is 14 residues. Trimming stripped 4 bases from V and 1 base from J, with 11 bases between. CDR1 is SGHRS and CDR2 is YFSETQ in the germline V gene. The CDR3 sequence is CASSGMTGNTEAFF. The DNA of the CDR3 is TGCGCCAGCAGCGGGATGACAGGGAACACTGAAGCTTTCTTT.

The V call is TRBV7-2, the J call TRBJ1-2, with 10 bases identical to TRBD1. The germline gives CDR1 SGHTA, CDR2 FQGNSA. Trimming cost V 5 bases and J 10 bases; bases outside gene matches: 7. The CDR3 loop spans 13 amino acids. CDR3 residues: CASSPTGGMDYTF. The CDR3 coding sequence is TGTGCCAGCAGCCCGACAGGGGGCATGGACTACACCTTC.